The rows below give T cell receptor beta chains drawn from one sample of a study of T cell responses to AZD1222 COVID-19 vaccine. Sequencing was performed with immunoSEQ multiplex PCR; in TCRdb, only in-frame clones are kept and a portion is missing. In the table there are over 100,000 clones, roughly 93% of which are singletons. The sample was peripheral blood, taken 28 days after the second AZD1222 dose. The receptor set was obtained from an adult who received the AZD1222 COVID-19 vaccine. The CDR3 runs from the conserved cysteine through the conserved F or W. Each record gives: CDR3 protein, CDR3 DNA, J gene, clone size, D gene, V gene. The D gene is left open where the match is weak. Some rows have no size entry. The others give once, few or many, or a class for an expanded clone.

cdr3_aa: CASSYPLAFANTGELFF
cdr3_nt: TGTGCCAGCAGTTACCCACTAGCATTTGCGAACACCGGGGAGCTGTTTTTT
j_call: TRBJ2-2
clone_size: -
d_call: -
v_call: TRBV6-2/TRBV6-3

cdr3_aa: CASSQGGAGRYEQYF
cdr3_nt: TGTGCCAGCAGCCAAGGGGGGGCGGGTCGCTACGAGCAGTACTTC
j_call: TRBJ2-7
clone_size: -
d_call: -
v_call: TRBV7-2

cdr3_aa: CASSGLGSGIPGQYF
cdr3_nt: TGTGCCAGTAGTGGGCTAGGGTCAGGAATTCCTGGGCAGTACTTC
j_call: TRBJ2-7
clone_size: -
d_call: -
v_call: TRBV19

cdr3_aa: CSVRTGAGGELFF
cdr3_nt: TGCAGCGTTCGGACTGGGGCGGGCGGGGAGCTGTTTTTT
j_call: TRBJ2-2
clone_size: -
d_call: -
v_call: TRBV29-1

cdr3_aa: CASSFLGGETYEQYF
cdr3_nt: TGTGCCAGCAGCTTTCTAGGGGGAGAGACCTACGAGCAGTACTTC
j_call: TRBJ2-7
clone_size: -
d_call: -
v_call: TRBV7-9

cdr3_aa: CASSHGTSREQYF
cdr3_nt: TGCGCCAGCAGCCACGGCACTAGCCGCGAGCAGTACTTC
j_call: TRBJ2-7
clone_size: -
d_call: -
v_call: TRBV4-1

cdr3_aa: CASSLVGTGPYEQYF
cdr3_nt: TGCGCCAGCAGCTTGGTAGGGACAGGTCCCTACGAGCAGTACTTC
j_call: TRBJ2-7
clone_size: -
d_call: TRBD1
v_call: TRBV5-1

cdr3_aa: CASSFAAFGEQYF
cdr3_nt: TGCGCCAGCAGTTTTGCGGCTTTCGGGGAGCAGTACTTC
j_call: TRBJ2-7
clone_size: -
d_call: -
v_call: TRBV5-1

cdr3_aa: CASRFGQFNEQFF
cdr3_nt: TGTGCCAGCAGGTTTGGACAGTTCAATGAGCAGTTCTTC
j_call: TRBJ2-1
clone_size: -
d_call: -
v_call: TRBV6-5

cdr3_aa: CASSPLTPTGELFF
cdr3_nt: TGTGCCAGCTCACCACTTACACCTACCGGGGAGCTGTTTTTT
j_call: TRBJ2-2
clone_size: few
d_call: -
v_call: TRBV18

cdr3_aa: CASSPKTGTSDSYEQYF
cdr3_nt: TGTGCCAGCAGCCCCAAAACCGGGACTAGCGACTCCTACGAGCAGTACTTC
j_call: TRBJ2-7
clone_size: -
d_call: TRBD2
v_call: TRBV5-4

cdr3_aa: CSVEFGLELVFGTQYF
cdr3_nt: TGCAGCGTTGAATTCGGATTAGAGTTGGTTTTTGGGACCCAGTACTTC
j_call: TRBJ2-5
clone_size: -
d_call: -
v_call: TRBV29-1

cdr3_aa: CASKPLAREGYEQYF
cdr3_nt: TGTGCCAGCAAGCCGTTGGCTAGGGAGGGATACGAGCAGTACTTC
j_call: TRBJ2-7
clone_size: -
d_call: TRBD2
v_call: TRBV27

cdr3_aa: CSARQMRGTEAFF
cdr3_nt: TGCAGCGCCAGACAGATGCGGGGCACTGAAGCTTTCTTT
j_call: TRBJ1-1
clone_size: -
d_call: -
v_call: TRBV29-1

cdr3_aa: CARGAEPPRGSNQPQHF
cdr3_nt: TGTGCCAGAGGTGCAGAGCCTCCCCGAGGGAGCAATCAGCCCCAGCATTTT
j_call: TRBJ1-5
clone_size: -
d_call: -
v_call: TRBV5-3

cdr3_aa: CASSLGRWATNEKLFF
cdr3_nt: TGCGCCAGCAGCTTGGGCCGATGGGCAACTAATGAAAAACTGTTTTTT
j_call: TRBJ1-4
clone_size: -
d_call: -
v_call: TRBV5-1

cdr3_aa: CASSLDEGSNNSPLHF
cdr3_nt: TGCGCCAGCAGCTTGGATGAAGGGTCAAATAATTCACCCCTCCACTTT
j_call: TRBJ1-6
clone_size: -
d_call: -
v_call: TRBV5-1

cdr3_aa: CASSSQGASYEQYF
cdr3_nt: TGCGCCAGCAGCTCTCAGGGGGCGTCCTACGAGCAGTACTTC
j_call: TRBJ2-7
clone_size: -
d_call: TRBD1
v_call: TRBV5-1

cdr3_aa: CASSSPGQGLEKLFF
cdr3_nt: TGTGCCAGCAGCTCGCCGGGACAGGGTCTTGAAAAACTGTTTTTT
j_call: TRBJ1-4
clone_size: -
d_call: TRBD1
v_call: TRBV5-4

cdr3_aa: CASSQDAGTYEQYF
cdr3_nt: TGTGCCAGCAGCCAAGATGCAGGGACCTACGAGCAGTACTTC
j_call: TRBJ2-7
clone_size: -
d_call: -
v_call: TRBV3-1/TRBV3-2

cdr3_aa: CASRRYGDQPQHF
cdr3_nt: TGTGCCAGCAGGAGGTATGGAGATCAGCCCCAGCATTTT
j_call: TRBJ1-5
clone_size: once
d_call: -
v_call: TRBV27

cdr3_aa: CASTSGGGYTF
cdr3_nt: TGTGCCAGCACCTCAGGGGGAGGCTACACCTTC
j_call: TRBJ1-2
clone_size: -
d_call: TRBD1
v_call: TRBV5-6

cdr3_aa: CAISERRREGRTGELFF
cdr3_nt: TGTGCCATCAGTGAGAGAAGGCGGGAGGGCCGGACCGGGGAGCTGTTTTTT
j_call: TRBJ2-2
clone_size: few
d_call: TRBD2
v_call: TRBV10-3

cdr3_aa: CASSPDSGDNEQFF
cdr3_nt: TGTGCCAGCAGCCCAGATAGCGGAGACAATGAGCAGTTCTTC
j_call: TRBJ2-1
clone_size: -
d_call: -
v_call: TRBV4-2

cdr3_aa: CASSQEDRGMGYTF
cdr3_nt: TGTGCCAGCAGCCAGGAAGACAGGGGTATGGGCTACACCTTC
j_call: TRBJ1-2
clone_size: -
d_call: TRBD1
v_call: TRBV4-2

cdr3_aa: CASSSGADTQYF
cdr3_nt: TGTGCCAGCAGCTCTGGGGCAGATACGCAGTATTTT
j_call: TRBJ2-3
clone_size: -
d_call: -
v_call: TRBV7-3

cdr3_aa: CASSSQAVSGGFGEQYF
cdr3_nt: TGTGCCAGCAGCTCCCAAGCGGTTAGCGGGGGGTTCGGCGAGCAGTACTTC
j_call: TRBJ2-7
clone_size: -
d_call: TRBD2
v_call: TRBV11-2

cdr3_aa: CASRPDRAGNTIYF
cdr3_nt: TGTGCCAGCAGGCCGGACAGGGCTGGAAACACCATATATTTT
j_call: TRBJ1-3
clone_size: -
d_call: TRBD1
v_call: TRBV2

cdr3_aa: CSARRNYGYTF
cdr3_nt: TGCAGTGCTAGAAGGAACTATGGCTACACCTTC
j_call: TRBJ1-2
clone_size: -
d_call: -
v_call: TRBV20-1

cdr3_aa: CASSKTTIPSYEQYF
cdr3_nt: TGTGCCAGCAGTAAAACGACAATCCCATCCTACGAGCAGTACTTC
j_call: TRBJ2-7
clone_size: -
d_call: -
v_call: TRBV27

cdr3_aa: CAISEEGARGTEAFF
cdr3_nt: TGTGCCATCAGTGAAGAGGGGGCGCGGGGCACTGAAGCTTTCTTT
j_call: TRBJ1-1
clone_size: -
d_call: TRBD1
v_call: TRBV10-3

cdr3_aa: CASSLAESSYNEQFF
cdr3_nt: TGTGCCAGCAGCTTAGCGGAGAGCTCCTACAATGAGCAGTTCTTC
j_call: TRBJ2-1
clone_size: -
d_call: -
v_call: TRBV7-9

cdr3_aa: CSVEIQGGYGYTF
cdr3_nt: TGCAGCGTTGAGATCCAGGGCGGCTATGGCTACACCTTC
j_call: TRBJ1-2
clone_size: -
d_call: -
v_call: TRBV29-1

cdr3_aa: CASSTQGTVEKLFF
cdr3_nt: TGTGCCAGCAGCACCCAAGGGACGGTGGAAAAACTGTTTTTT
j_call: TRBJ1-4
clone_size: -
d_call: -
v_call: TRBV9

cdr3_aa: CASSLGQGSYGYTF
cdr3_nt: TGTGCCAGCAGCTTGGGACAGGGCTCCTATGGCTACACCTTC
j_call: TRBJ1-2
clone_size: -
d_call: TRBD1
v_call: TRBV9

cdr3_aa: CASSTVAGSSYEQYF
cdr3_nt: TGTGCCAGCAGTACCGTAGCGGGATCCTCCTACGAGCAGTACTTC
j_call: TRBJ2-7
clone_size: -
d_call: TRBD2
v_call: TRBV27

cdr3_aa: CASSVGGSHGYTF
cdr3_nt: TGTGCCAGCAGCGTAGGAGGGAGTCATGGCTACACCTTC
j_call: TRBJ1-2
clone_size: -
d_call: -
v_call: TRBV9

cdr3_aa: CASSGLSGFSTDTQYF
cdr3_nt: TGTGCCAGCAGCGGTCTTAGCGGGTTTAGCACAGATACGCAGTATTTT
j_call: TRBJ2-3
clone_size: -
d_call: TRBD2
v_call: TRBV4-2

cdr3_aa: CASSKRGGDQPQHF
cdr3_nt: TGTGCCAGCAGCAAGAGGGGGGGCGATCAGCCCCAGCATTTT
j_call: TRBJ1-5
clone_size: -
d_call: -
v_call: TRBV13

cdr3_aa: CASSPGGTTALNEQFF
cdr3_nt: TGTGCCAGCAGCCCCGGGGGGACCACCGCTCTAAATGAGCAGTTCTTC
j_call: TRBJ2-1
clone_size: -
d_call: TRBD2
v_call: TRBV11-2

cdr3_aa: CASSEGLGGEQYF
cdr3_nt: TGTGCCAGCAGTGAGGGGCTAGGGGGCGAGCAGTACTTC
j_call: TRBJ2-7
clone_size: -
d_call: -
v_call: TRBV2

cdr3_aa: CASSRGLAGDDEQYF
cdr3_nt: TGTGCCAGCTCACGTGGACTAGCGGGAGACGACGAGCAGTACTTC
j_call: TRBJ2-7
clone_size: -
d_call: TRBD2
v_call: TRBV18

cdr3_aa: CASSYGTGVGNEKLFF
cdr3_nt: TGCGCCAGCAGCTACGGGACAGGGGTTGGGAATGAAAAACTGTTTTTT
j_call: TRBJ1-4
clone_size: -
d_call: TRBD1
v_call: TRBV5-1

cdr3_aa: CASSIPLQGAGKTGELFF
cdr3_nt: TGTGCCAGTAGTATACCCTTGCAGGGGGCGGGAAAGACCGGGGAGCTGTTTTTT
j_call: TRBJ2-2
clone_size: -
d_call: TRBD1
v_call: TRBV19